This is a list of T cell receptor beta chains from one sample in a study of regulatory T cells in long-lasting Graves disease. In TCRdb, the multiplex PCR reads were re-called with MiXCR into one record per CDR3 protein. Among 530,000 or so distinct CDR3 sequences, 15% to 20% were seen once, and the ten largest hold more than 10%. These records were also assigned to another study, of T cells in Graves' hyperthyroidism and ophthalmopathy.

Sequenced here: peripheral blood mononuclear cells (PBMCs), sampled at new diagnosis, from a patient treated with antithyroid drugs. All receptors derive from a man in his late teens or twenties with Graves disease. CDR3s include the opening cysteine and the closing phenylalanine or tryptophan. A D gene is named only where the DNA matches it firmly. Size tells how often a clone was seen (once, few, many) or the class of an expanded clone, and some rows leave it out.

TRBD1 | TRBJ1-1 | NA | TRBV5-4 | TGTGCCAGCAGCCCAGGGACAGGGGGCGCGAACACTGAAGCTTTCTTT | CASSPGTGGANTEAFF
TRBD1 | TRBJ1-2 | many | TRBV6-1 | TGTGCCAGCAGTACCTGGACAGGGGGCCACTATGGCTACACCTTC | CASSTWTGGHYGYTF
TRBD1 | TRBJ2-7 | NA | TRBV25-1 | TGTGCCACCGAAGGTTTCGGGACAGGGATTTACGAGCAGTACTTC | CATEGFGTGIYEQYF
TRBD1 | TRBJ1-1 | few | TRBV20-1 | TGCAGTGGGGGGACAGGGGGCATAGTGAACACTGAAGCTTTCTTT | CSGGTGGIVNTEAFF
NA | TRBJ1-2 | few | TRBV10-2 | TGCGCCAGCAGTGATCGGCAGCTTTATGGCTACACCTTC | CASSDRQLYGYTF
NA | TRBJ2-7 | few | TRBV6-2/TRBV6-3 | TGTGCCAGCAGTTCGAGCTTGAAGTACTTC | CASSSSLKYF
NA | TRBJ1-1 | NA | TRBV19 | TGTGCCAGTAGTATAGTTGGCGGTGTCACTGAAGCTTTCTTT | CASSIVGGVTEAFF
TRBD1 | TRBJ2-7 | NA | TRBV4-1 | TGCGCCAGCAGCCAAGCGTTCGATTTACCAGGGGACAGGGGCCACGAGCAGTACTTC | CASSQAFDLPGDRGHEQYF
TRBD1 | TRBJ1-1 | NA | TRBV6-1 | TGTGCCAGCAGCGGAACAGGGGTCGCTTTCTTT | CASSGTGVAFF
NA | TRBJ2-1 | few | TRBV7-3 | TGTGCCAGCAGTCAAACCTCCGACTACAATGAGCAGTTCTTC | CASSQTSDYNEQFF
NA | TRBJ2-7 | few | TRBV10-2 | TGCGCCAGCAGTGAGCCCGTTGGCGCCGGTGAGCAGTACTTC | CASSEPVGAGEQYF